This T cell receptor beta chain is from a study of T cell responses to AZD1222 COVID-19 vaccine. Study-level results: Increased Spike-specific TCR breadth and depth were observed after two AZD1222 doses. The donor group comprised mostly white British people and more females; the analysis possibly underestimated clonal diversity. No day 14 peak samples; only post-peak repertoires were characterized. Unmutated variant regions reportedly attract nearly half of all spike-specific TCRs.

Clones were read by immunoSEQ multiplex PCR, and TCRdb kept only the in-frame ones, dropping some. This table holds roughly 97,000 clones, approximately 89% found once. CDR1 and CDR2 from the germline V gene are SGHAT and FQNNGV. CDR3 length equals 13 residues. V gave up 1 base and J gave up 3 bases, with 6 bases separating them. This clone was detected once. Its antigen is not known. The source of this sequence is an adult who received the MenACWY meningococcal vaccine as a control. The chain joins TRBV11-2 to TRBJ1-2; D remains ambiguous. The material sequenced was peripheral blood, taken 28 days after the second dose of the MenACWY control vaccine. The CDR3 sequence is CASSLGTDYGYTF. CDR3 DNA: TGTGCCAGCAGCTTAGGTACGGACTATGGCTACACCTTC. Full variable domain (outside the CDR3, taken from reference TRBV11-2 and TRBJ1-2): EAGVAQSPRYKIIEKRQSVAFWCNPISGHATLYWYQQILGQGPKLLIQFQNNGVVDDSQLPKDRFSAERLKGVDSTLKIQPAKLEDSAVYLCASSLGTDYGYTFGSGTRLTVV.